This entry concerns a single TCR beta chain. Its antigen is not known. Attached unique molecular identifiers marked individual cDNA molecules. Via MiXCR, TCRdb re-called the 5' RACE reads, giving one row per CDR3 protein. Among 65,000 to 75,000 distinct CDR3 sequences, 9.5% to 13% were seen once, and the ten largest hold 3% to 4%. The data are from a study of early T cells in non-severe SARS-CoV-2 infection. Whole-study context: Bulk RNA taken from unsorted whole blood was sequenced, leaving chains unpaired.

Study results and caveats: Sequences matched to VDJdb favored anti-spike CD8 responses, while private and CD4 specificities were missed.

Sequencing was performed on whole blood. This clonotype originated in an adult who was a healthcare worker with PCR-confirmed SARS-CoV-2 infection or an uninfected control (not recorded which).

The CDR3 is CAISGQTYEQYF. The DNA of the CDR3 is TGTGCCATCTCGGGACAGACCTACGAGCAGTACTTC. This chain connects TRBV10-3 to TRBJ2-7, with 7 bases fitting TRBD1. V shed 8 bases and J 2 bases; nucleotides not matched to a gene: 3. The CDR3 has 12 amino acids. Germline values: CDR1 ENHRY, CDR2 SYGVKD.